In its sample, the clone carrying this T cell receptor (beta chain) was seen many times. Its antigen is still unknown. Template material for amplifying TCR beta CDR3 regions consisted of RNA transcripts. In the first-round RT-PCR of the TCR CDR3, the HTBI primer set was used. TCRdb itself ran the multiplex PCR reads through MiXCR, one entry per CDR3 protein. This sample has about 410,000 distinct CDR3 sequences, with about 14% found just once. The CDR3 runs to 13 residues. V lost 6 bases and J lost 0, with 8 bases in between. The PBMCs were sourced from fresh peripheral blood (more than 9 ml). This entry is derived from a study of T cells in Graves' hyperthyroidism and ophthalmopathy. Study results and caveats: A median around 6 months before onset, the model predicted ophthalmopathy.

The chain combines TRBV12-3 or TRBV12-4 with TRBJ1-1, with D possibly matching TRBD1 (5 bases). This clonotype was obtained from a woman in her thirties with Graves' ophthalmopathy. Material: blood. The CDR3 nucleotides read TGTGCCAGCAGCCGACAGCTGAACACTGAAGCTTTCTTT. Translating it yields CASSRQLNTEAFF.